A single sample is the source of the 10 T cell receptor beta chains below, sequenced in a study of blood T cell repertoires in COVID-19. Sequencing was performed with immunoSEQ multiplex PCR; in TCRdb, only in-frame clones are kept and a portion is missing. The data show 270,000 or so clones, around 90% seen once. Sequenced input: peripheral blood. The receptors come from a woman aged 60-75 years with COVID-19, enrolled during active disease.

The chain uses TRBV7-2 and TRBJ2-1, with TRBD2 matching over 15 bases. The CDR3 contains 14 residues. V dropped 8 bases and J dropped 13; count of bases not matched to a gene: 9. Germline CDR1 reads SGHTA; CDR2 reads FQGNSA. The CDR3 reads CASCRTSGGAVQFF. The CDR3 nucleotides are TGTGCCAGCTGCCGGACTAGCGGGGGGGCAGTACAGTTCTTC.

The chain carries TRBV6-6 and TRBJ2-7, with D possibly being TRBD1 (5 bases). The germline V gene encodes CDR1 MNHNY and CDR2 SVGAGI (reference sequence). This CDR3 has 14 amino acids. Trimming removed 4 bases from V and 4 bases from J, with 14 bases in between. The CDR3 coding sequence is TGTGCCAGCAGTTCCCCGAGACAGACTTACGAGCAGTACTTC. It yields the protein CASSSPRQTYEQYF.

This chain joins TRBV18 and TRBJ2-1; weak D call: TRBD1 (5 bases). The length of the CDR3 is 15 residues. The germline V gene has CDR1 KGHSH and CDR2 LQKENI. Trimming removed 6 bases from V and 2 bases from J, with 14 bases in between. The CDR3 nucleotides read TGTGCCAGCTCCGAGACAGATCCCACCTACAATGAGCAGTTCTTC. Its protein is CASSETDPTYNEQFF.

The CDR3 reads CASRGDRVEGYTF. CDR3 DNA sequence: TGTGCCAGCAGGGGGGACAGGGTAGAAGGCTACACCTTC. This chain links TRBV12-3 or TRBV12-4 with TRBJ1-2; 9 bases align to TRBD1. V dropped 6 bases and J dropped 8; count of bases not matched to a gene: 7. The CDR3 is made up of 13 amino acids.

With regard to this clone: This same CDR3 is encoded by further DNA sequences in the sample. The V and J genes are TRBV6-5 and TRBJ1-2, with D possibly TRBD1 on 6 matching bases. The length of the CDR3 is 15 residues. Germline V gene lookup returns CDR1 MNHEY and CDR2 SVGAGI. The V and J ends lost 2 bases and 4 bases respectively, with 14 bases between them. CDR3 coding DNA: TGTGCCAGCAGTTACCCCAGGGGTAGGGGCTATGGCTACACCTTC. Translating gives CASSYPRGRGYGYTF.

The chain couples TRBV7-3 to TRBJ1-2, with D perhaps matching TRBD1 (6 bases). The CDR3 covers 14 residues. Trimming took 1 base from V and 7 from J, leaving 13 bases between them. In germline, CDR1 is SGHTA, CDR2 FQGTGA. CDR3 sequence (DNA): TGTGCCAGCAGCTTAAACAGGGAGTCTGGTGGCTACACCTTC. Its protein is CASSLNRESGGYTF.

The genes are TRBV4-1 and TRBJ1-1; 9 bases are shared with TRBD1. CDR3 length equals 14 residues. Germline V lookup: CDR1 MGHRA, CDR2 YSYEKL. V lost 5 bases and J lost 7; bases outside the gene matches: 8. The CDR3 nucleotides read TGCGCCAGCAGCTCACGACAGGGGGGAGTTGAAGCTTTCTTT. This gives the protein CASSSRQGGVEAFF.

V gene TRBV9 combines with J gene TRBJ2-7; 12 nucleotides agree with TRBD2. J lost 0 bases, V lost 6 bases, and 16 bases had no gene match. Germline V CDR1 and CDR2: SGDLS, YYNGEE. The CDR3 is made up of 19 amino acids. CDR3 loop: CASNTFGTSGPEASYEQYF. The CDR3 DNA reads TGTGCCAGCAACACCTTCGGGACTAGCGGGCCCGAAGCCTCCTACGAGCAGTACTTC.

This chain links TRBV3-1 (or the pseudogene TRBV3-2) with TRBJ2-1, with TRBD2 identical over 9 bases. In germline, CDR1 is LGHDT, CDR2 YNNKEL (reference sequence). V trimming: 11 bases; J trimming: 15 bases; junction bases outside the gene matches: 14. The CDR3 sequence is 12 residues long. CDR3 residues: CASGVRGGLGFF. The CDR3 nucleotides are TGTGCCTCGGGTGTGCGGGGGGGCTTAGGGTTCTTC.

This sequence joins TRBV2 and TRBJ2-4, with TRBD2 matching over 8 bases. CDR1 is SNHLY, CDR2 FYNNEI, per germline. The trim removed 2 bases at V and 1 base at J, leaving 7 bases unmatched. This CDR3 comprises 17 residues. The chain's CDR3 is CASSELAGGRAKNIQYF. The CDR3 DNA reads as TGTGCCAGCAGTGAACTGGCGGGGGGCCGGGCCAAAAACATTCAGTACTTC.